These 8 T cell receptor beta chains were sequenced from one sample in a study of shared clonotypes between healthy human individuals. Sequencing used immunoSEQ multiplex PCR; TCRdb keeps in-frame clones, though not all of them. The table lists about 2.4 million clones, under 95% of them singletons. The sample taken for sequencing was naive CD4+ T cells from PBMCs. Subset reported: CD45RA+ positively selected. Receptors were obtained from a young man in good health. Some clones in this sample may be carry-over from other donors' samples.

The rearrangement joins TRBV10-3 to TRBJ1-2, with a weak D call TRBD1 (6 bases). CDR1 and CDR2 (germline): ENHRY, SYGVKD. CDR3 length: 14 amino acids. The V and J ends lost 9 bases and 1 base respectively, with 15 bases between them. The chain's CDR3 is CAITRDTGNYGYTF. The CDR3 DNA follows: TGTGCCATAACCCGGGACACCGGTAACTATGGCTACACCTTC.

CDR3 in DNA: TGTGCCACCCAGCAGGGGGTGAAAGAGACCCAGTACTTC. Protein sequence: CATQQGVKETQYF. This chain joins TRBV21-1 and TRBJ2-5; TRBD1 reflects the table's D call only, with no check against the DNA. TRBV21-1 is assigned pseudogene status. The CDR3 sequence is 13 residues long.

The genes are TRBV5-1 and TRBJ1-4, with D hard to call. Germline CDR1 is SGHRS and CDR2 is YFSETQ. V dropped 9 bases and J dropped 8 bases, with 17 bases sitting between them. This CDR3 contains 13 residues. The DNA of the CDR3 is TGCGCCACGTCTTCCGGTGCCGGGGAAAAACTGTTTTTT. Protein product: CATSSGAGEKLFF. The complete variable domain, with remaining parts taken from reference TRBV5-1 and TRBJ1-4, reads KAGVTQTPRYLIKTRGQQVTLSCSPISGHRSVSWYQQTPGQGLQFLFEYFSETQRNKGNFPGRFSGRQFSNSRSEMNVSTLELGDSALYLCATSSGAGEKLFFGSGTQLSVL.

This clone was observed a single time. The rearrangement links TRBV5-1 to TRBJ1-1; no definite D call. Germline V gives CDR1 SGHRS, CDR2 YFSETQ. Trimming took off 0 bases at V and 5 bases at J, with 11 bases between the two ends. The CDR3 runs to 14 residues. The CDR3: CASSLAWGGTEAFF. The CDR3 bases are TGCGCCAGCAGCTTGGCTTGGGGAGGAACTGAAGCTTTCTTT.

This chain connects TRBV6-6 to TRBJ2-5, with 10 bases lining up with TRBD2. The CDR3 length is 15 residues. Germline CDR1 and CDR2: MNHNY and SVGAGI (reference sequence). V dropped 5 bases and J dropped 1; count of bases not matched to a gene: 4. The CDR3: CASSPGLAPQETQYF. CDR3 coding DNA: TGTGCCAGCAGTCCGGGACTAGCGCCCCAAGAGACCCAGTACTTC.

This rearrangement joins TRBV28 to TRBJ2-3, with 13 nucleotides matching TRBD2. Per the germline V gene, CDR1 is MDHEN and CDR2 is SYDVKM. After removal of 5 bases from V and 1 base from J, the junction contained 12 bases not matched to a gene. The CDR3 spans 19 residues. The CDR3 loop reads CASSLPGTSGTIRTDTQYF. The CDR3 DNA reads TGTGCCAGCAGTCTCCCCGGGACTAGCGGGACGATACGCACAGATACGCAGTATTTT.

For this clone: The sample has other DNA sequences that encode this CDR3 too. V is TRBV27 and J is TRBJ1-1, with D possibly TRBD1 on 5 matching bases. Looked up from germline, CDR1 is MNHEY and CDR2 is SMNVEV (reference sequence). V lost 3 bases and J 4 bases, leaving 9 bases between the germline ends. The CDR3 covers 13 residues. CDR3 in amino acids: CASSFSRGTEAFF. The CDR3 DNA follows: TGTGCCAGCAGTTTTTCTAGGGGCACTGAAGCTTTCTTT.

The genes are TRBV5-1 and TRBJ2-3; no clear D. There are 15 residues in the CDR3. Trimming removed 0 bases from V and 4 bases from J, with 12 bases in between. In germline, CDR1 is SGHRS, CDR2 YFSETQ. Here the CDR3 DNA reads TGCGCCAGCAGCTTGGGGGGTTACGGGTCAGATACGCAGTATTTT. The encoded protein is CASSLGGYGSDTQYF. Full variable domain (rest looked up from reference TRBV5-1 and TRBJ2-3): KAGVTQTPRYLIKTRGQQVTLSCSPISGHRSVSWYQQTPGQGLQFLFEYFSETQRNKGNFPGRFSGRQFSNSRSEMNVSTLELGDSALYLCASSLGGYGSDTQYFGPGTRLTVL.